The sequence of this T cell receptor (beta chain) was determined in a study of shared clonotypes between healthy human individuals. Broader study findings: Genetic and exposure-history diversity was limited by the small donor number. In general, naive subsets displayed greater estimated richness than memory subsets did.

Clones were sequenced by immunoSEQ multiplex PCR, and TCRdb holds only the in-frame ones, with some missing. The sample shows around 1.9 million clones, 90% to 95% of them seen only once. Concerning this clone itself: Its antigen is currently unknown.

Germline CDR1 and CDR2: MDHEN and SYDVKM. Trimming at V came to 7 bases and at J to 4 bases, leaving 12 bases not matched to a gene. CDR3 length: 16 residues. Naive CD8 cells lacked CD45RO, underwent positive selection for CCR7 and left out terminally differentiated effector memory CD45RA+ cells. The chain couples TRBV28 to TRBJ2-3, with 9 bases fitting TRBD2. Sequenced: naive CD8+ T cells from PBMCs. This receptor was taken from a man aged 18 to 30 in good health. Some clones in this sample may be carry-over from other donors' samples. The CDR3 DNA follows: TGTGCCAGCAAGTACGCGGGAGGGCCGTATGCAGATACGCAGTATTTT. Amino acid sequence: CASKYAGGPYADTQYF.